The 29 T cell receptor beta chains presented below share a single source sample, sequenced in a study of cytomegalovirus exposure and HLA in healthy donors. The primer mix had 60 Vbeta and 13 Jbeta primers. Clones were sequenced by immunoSEQ multiplex PCR, and TCRdb holds only the in-frame ones, with some missing. This sample has around 110,000 clones, with around 80% found just once. The sample comprised PBMCs. The receptors originated from a man younger than 45 in good health and CMV-seropositive.

The rearrangement joins TRBV4-1 to TRBJ1-2; TRBD1 agrees at 8 bases. CDR1 is MGHRA, CDR2 YSYEKL, per germline. The CDR3 covers 15 residues. V dropped 3 bases and J dropped 1; count of bases not matched to a gene: 4. In nucleotides, the CDR3 is TGCGCCAGCAGCCATGGACAGGGCCTTAACTATGGCTACACCTTC. Encoded protein: CASSHGQGLNYGYTF.

This clone was observed once. The genes are TRBV20-1 and TRBJ1-1; TRBD1 aligns across 7 bases. With 1 base clipped from V and 11 bases from J, the junction kept 4 bases outside the gene matches. This CDR3 region has 11 residues. CDR1 DFQATT and CDR2 SNEGSKA come from the germline V gene (reference sequence). CDR3 in amino acids: CSARGRGMAFF. As DNA, the CDR3 is TGCAGTGCTAGAGGCAGGGGGATGGCTTTCTTT.

This chain links TRBV9 with TRBJ2-2, with 11 bases matching TRBD1. V lost 2 bases to trimming and J lost 4 bases; unmatched junction nucleotides: 16. The CDR3 totals 20 residues. Germline V gives CDR1 SGDLS, CDR2 YYNGEE. For the CDR3, the DNA is TGTGCCAGCAGCGTGACCGGGACAGGGGGGCTAGGGCGATCCACCGGGGAGCTGTTTTTT. Translating gives CASSVTGTGGLGRSTGELFF.

The CDR3 protein is CASSVARTSGGETQYF. The CDR3 DNA is TGTGCCAGCAGCGTAGCTCGGACTAGCGGGGGGGAGACCCAGTACTTC. This sequence joins TRBV9 and TRBJ2-5, with 14 bases matching TRBD2. The germline V gene encodes CDR1 SGDLS and CDR2 YYNGEE. This CDR3 has 16 amino acids. V gave up 0 bases and J gave up 5 bases; unmatched junction bases: 3.

The J gene is TRBJ1-5, the V gene TRBV18; 9 nucleotides match TRBD1. With 3 bases clipped from V and 3 bases from J, the junction kept 6 bases outside the gene matches. The CDR3 has 16 amino acids. Germline CDR1 KGHSH, CDR2 LQKENI. The CDR3 loop is CASSPDRGPVNQPQHF. The CDR3 DNA follows: TGTGCCAGCTCACCGGACAGGGGCCCCGTCAATCAGCCCCAGCATTTT. Full variable domain (remainder filled in from reference TRBV18 and TRBJ1-5): NAGVMQNPRHLVRRRGQEARLRCSPMKGHSHVYWYRQLPEEGLKFMVYLQKENIIDESGMPKERFSAEFPKEGPSILRIQQVVRGDSAAYFCASSPDRGPVNQPQHFGDGTRLSIL.

This clone came up a few times. V gene TRBV19 combines with J gene TRBJ2-5; tentative D call: TRBD2 (6 bases). The J call is doubtful: the DNA matches TRBJ2-7 better. CDR1 and CDR2 from the germline V gene are LNHDA and SQIVND (reference sequence). This CDR3 is 15 amino acids long. CDR3 region: CASRETGTPGDEQYF. CDR3 DNA sequence: TGTGCCAGTAGGGAAACCGGGACCCCGGGAGACGAGCAGTACTTC.

Worth noting for this clone: Other DNA sequences in the same sample also yield this CDR3. The chain carries TRBV5-4 and TRBJ2-3, with TRBD2 matching 7 bases. The CDR3 extends over 14 amino acids. V trimming: 0 bases; J trimming: 4 bases; junction bases outside the gene matches: 2. Germline loops: CDR1 SGHNT, CDR2 YYREEE (reference sequence). CDR3 DNA sequence: TGTGCCAGCAGCTTGGCTAGCGGAGCAGATACGCAGTATTTT. Amino acids: CASSLASGADTQYF.

The J gene is TRBJ2-2, the V gene TRBV7-6; TRBD1 agrees at 9 bases. CDR3 size: 17 residues. Germline V CDR1 and CDR2: SGHVS, FNYEAQ. The J segment lost 2 bases and the V segment lost 6 bases, leaving 10 bases of the junction unmatched. The CDR3 here is CASSFPTGGLNTGELFF. CDR3 bases: TGTGCCAGCAGTTTCCCAACAGGGGGCTTAAACACCGGGGAGCTGTTTTTT.

This chain joins TRBV28 and TRBJ1-2; 7 bases are shared with TRBD1. V shed 10 bases and J 2 bases; nucleotides not matched to a gene: 4. CDR1 is MDHEN, CDR2 SYDVKM, per germline. There are 12 residues in the CDR3. This chain's CDR3 is CAIDRDNYGYTF. CDR3 in DNA: TGTGCCATCGACAGGGACAACTATGGCTACACCTTC.

The CDR3 loop is CASSRSRGVYNEQFF. The CDR3 DNA sequence: TGTGCCAGCAGTCGCTCACGGGGGGTTTACAATGAGCAGTTCTTC. The genes are TRBV2 and TRBJ2-1; 7 bases match TRBD2. CDR1 and CDR2 from the germline V gene are SNHLY and FYNNEI. This CDR3 contains 15 residues. J was trimmed by 4 bases and V by 5 bases; bases with no gene match: 8.

The V call is TRBV7-7, the J call TRBJ2-3; perhaps TRBD2 as D (6 bases). V was cut by 2 bases and J by 2 bases, with 17 bases left in between. CDR3 length: 17 residues. In germline, CDR1 is SSHAT, CDR2 FNYEAQ (reference sequence). Here the CDR3 DNA reads TGTGCCAGCAGCTTATCGCCAAGGAGGGGTTCCACAGATACGCAGTATTTT. Its translation is CASSLSPRRGSTDTQYF.

J is TRBJ2-1 and V is TRBV6-6; D unclear. CDR1 and CDR2 (germline): MNHNY, SVGAGI (reference sequence). Between the trimmed V and J ends, which lost 10 bases and 0 bases, there was a span of 7 bases. The CDR3 consists of 12 residues. This CDR3 reads CATSRSYNEQFF. CDR3 nucleotides: TGTGCCACCTCGCGCTCCTACAATGAGCAGTTCTTC.

This rearrangement joins TRBV4-1 to TRBJ2-5; D may be TRBD2 (6 bases). Trimming took off 1 base at V and 2 bases at J, with 11 bases between the two ends. Germline values: CDR1 MGHRA, CDR2 YSYEKL. This CDR3 is built from 15 residues. DNA for the CDR3: TGCGCCAGCAGCCAAGTGGCTAGCGAGCAAGAGACCCAGTACTTC. It encodes CASSQVASEQETQYF.

This clone was detected only a few times. V and J are TRBV19 and TRBJ1-2, with D unresolved. With 0 bases removed from V and 3 bases from J, the gap between germline ends came to 8 bases. The CDR3 is 14 residues long. Looked up from germline, CDR1 is LNHDA and CDR2 is SQIVND (reference sequence). This CDR3 is CASSIDGEDYGYTF. In nucleotides, the CDR3 is TGTGCCAGTAGTATAGATGGAGAGGACTATGGCTACACCTTC.

The chain has TRBV18 and TRBJ1-1; D is possibly TRBD1 (6 bases). Trimming shortened V by 1 base and J by 6 bases, and 12 bases separated the two germline ends. The CDR3 has 14 amino acids. Germline V gene data show CDR1 as KGHSH and CDR2 as LQKENI. The CDR3 is CASSPQQGRAEAFF. CDR3 DNA: TGTGCCAGCTCACCACAACAGGGACGCGCTGAAGCTTTCTTT.

This chain connects TRBV30 to TRBJ1-1; TRBD1 is a possible D gene (5 bases). Germline CDR1 and CDR2: GTSNPN and SVGIG (reference sequence). The CDR3 has 11 amino acids. The V end was cut by 2 bases, the J end by 7 bases, with 8 bases between. The CDR3 sequence: CAWSSGGEAFF. CDR3 sequence (DNA): TGTGCCTGGAGTTCCGGGGGTGAAGCTTTCTTT.

The rearrangement joins TRBV18 to TRBJ1-1; D remains ambiguous. Between the trimmed V and J ends, which lost 4 bases and 7 bases, there was a span of 13 bases. There are 13 residues in the CDR3. Germline assignment: CDR1 KGHSH and CDR2 LQKENI. CDR3 bases: TGTGCCAGCTCACGAACGAGCGGTGTTGAAGCTTTCTTT. This gives the protein CASSRTSGVEAFF. Filled out from reference TRBV18 and TRBJ1-1, the complete variable domain reads NAGVMQNPRHLVRRRGQEARLRCSPMKGHSHVYWYRQLPEEGLKFMVYLQKENIIDESGMPKERFSAEFPKEGPSILRIQQVVRGDSAAYFCASSRTSGVEAFFGQGTRLTVV.

This chain connects TRBV7-6 to TRBJ1-3; 7 nucleotides match TRBD1. Unmatched junction bases numbered 7, after V lost 5 bases and J lost 0 bases. The CDR3 is made up of 16 amino acids. Germline CDR1 is SGHVS and CDR2 is FNYEAQ. The CDR3 DNA sequence: TGTGCCAGCAGCCAGGGACAGCCCCGCTCTGGAAACACCATATATTTT. As protein: CASSQGQPRSGNTIYF.

The V gene is TRBV13, the J gene TRBJ2-7; the D is unclear. The V end was cut by 5 bases, the J end by 4 bases, with 12 bases between. In germline, CDR1 is PRHDT, CDR2 FYEKMQ (reference sequence). The length of the CDR3 is 13 residues. The CDR3 protein is CASSHFRSYEQYF. The CDR3 DNA reads TGTGCCAGCAGCCATTTTAGAAGTTACGAGCAGTACTTC.

The J gene is TRBJ2-6, the V gene TRBV23-1; the D gene is possibly TRBD1 (5 bases). TRBV23-1 is assigned to the ORF class and has an uncertain function. Trimming left V 4 bases short and J 1 base short, with 17 bases between. There are 18 residues in the CDR3. The CDR3 DNA reads as TGCGCCAGCAGTCCTCAGGGCAGGGCCCTTTCTGGGGCCAACGTCCTGACTTTC. Translating gives CASSPQGRALSGANVLTF.

The V call is TRBV18, the J call TRBJ1-4; a possible D gene is TRBD1 (5 bases). CDR3 length equals 14 residues. CDR1 KGHSH and CDR2 LQKENI come from the germline V gene. The V end was cut by 3 bases, the J end by 8 bases, with 13 bases between. The CDR3 DNA reads TGTGCCAGCTCACCGACAGATAATGTGGAAAAACTGTTTTTT. Protein product: CASSPTDNVEKLFF. The complete variable domain, with remaining parts taken from reference TRBV18 and TRBJ1-4, reads NAGVMQNPRHLVRRRGQEARLRCSPMKGHSHVYWYRQLPEEGLKFMVYLQKENIIDESGMPKERFSAEFPKEGPSILRIQQVVRGDSAAYFCASSPTDNVEKLFFGSGTQLSVL.

This rearrangement joins TRBV28 to TRBJ1-2; the match to TRBD1 covers 9 bases. Trimming took 0 bases from V and 7 from J; bases not matched to a gene: 3. CDR3 size: 14 residues. The germline gives CDR1 MDHEN, CDR2 SYDVKM. In DNA form, the CDR3 reads TGTGCCAGCAGTTTATGGGACAGGGGTTCTGGCTACACCTTC. It encodes CASSLWDRGSGYTF.

CDR3 loop: CASSSGTGPGNTIYF. For the CDR3, the DNA is TGTGCCAGCAGCTCCGGGACAGGGCCTGGAAACACCATATATTTT. The chain joins TRBV5-5 to TRBJ1-3; 9 positions agree with TRBD1. V trimming: 3 bases; J trimming: 2 bases; junction bases outside the gene matches: 3. This CDR3 contains 15 residues. Germline CDR1 SGHKS, CDR2 YYEKEE (reference sequence).

The chain has TRBV30 and TRBJ1-2; D gene ambiguous. CDR3 length: 15 residues. Trimming removed 2 bases from V and 9 bases from J, with 22 bases in between. Germline CDR1 GTSNPN, CDR2 SVGIG (reference sequence). The CDR3 reads CAWSSRQIHYGSYTF. CDR3 bases: TGTGCCTGGAGTAGTCGGCAGATCCACTATGGTAGCTACACCTTC.

DNA of the CDR3: TGTGCCAGCAGCCAAGGTCGGCTAGCGGGAGTGACCGGGGAGCTGTTTTTT. Amino acid sequence: CASSQGRLAGVTGELFF. The chain has TRBV14 and TRBJ2-2, with 10 bases aligning to TRBD2. CDR1 and CDR2 (germline): SGHDN, FVKESK. The CDR3 covers 17 residues. Trimming took 1 base from V and 5 from J; bases not matched to a gene: 7.

This chain uses TRBV5-3 with TRBJ1-1; tentative D call: TRBD1 (5 bases). TRBV5-3 is an open reading frame whose function is uncertain. The CDR3 has 16 amino acids. The V end lost 1 base, the J end lost 1 base, and 14 bases lay between the germline ends. Here the CDR3 reads CARSLRRGERNTEAFF. DNA of the CDR3: TGTGCCAGAAGCTTGAGGAGGGGTGAGCGGAACACTGAAGCTTTCTTT.

This chain connects TRBV6-1 to TRBJ1-2; perhaps TRBD1 as D (5 bases). CDR1 is MNHNS and CDR2 is SASEGT in the germline V gene. Trimming left V 5 bases short and J 2 bases short, with 15 bases between. CDR3 length: 15 residues. The CDR3 loop reads CASSNPAGGNYGYTF. DNA of the CDR3: TGTGCCAGCAGTAATCCCGCGGGGGGAAACTATGGCTACACCTTC.

The chain joins TRBV30 to TRBJ1-6; 7 nucleotides align to TRBD1. J lost 10 bases, V lost 8 bases, and 14 bases had no gene match. CDR1 is GTSNPN and CDR2 is SVGIG in the germline V gene (reference sequence). The CDR3 runs 14 residues. The CDR3 spells CAGSRGLGGSPLHF. The CDR3 nucleotides are TGTGCCGGGTCAAGGGGGCTAGGCGGGTCACCCCTCCACTTT.

This chain uses TRBV5-4 with TRBJ1-4; the D gene is possibly TRBD1 (6 bases). The CDR3 is made up of 16 amino acids. Germline CDR1 SGHNT, CDR2 YYREEE (reference sequence). The germline V and J ends were trimmed by 1 base and 4 bases, with 14 bases remaining between them. The CDR3 nucleotides are TGTGCCAGCAGCTTGTTTGGGGGCAGAAGTAATGAAAAACTGTTTTTT. This codes for CASSLFGGRSNEKLFF.